The rows below give T cell receptor beta chains drawn from one sample of a study of OX40 agonist ivuxolimab in advanced cancers. Sequencing was performed with immunoSEQ multiplex PCR; in TCRdb, only in-frame clones are kept and a portion is missing. The sample contains 30,000 to 40,000 clones, approximately 89% of which appear only once. Sequencing used CD4+ or CD8+ T cells sorted from blood, obtained in a trial of the OX40 agonist ivuxolimab. All receptors derive from an adult with an advanced solid tumor such as melanoma, head and neck, liver or kidney cancer. Both conserved end residues are trimmed from each CDR3. The order of the fields is V gene, clone size, J gene, CDR3 protein. Expanded clones are given a class, and other clones once, few, many or no size at all.

V: TRBV11-3
size: -
J: TRBJ2-3
CDR3: ASSSGQGGGADTQY

V: TRBV29-1
size: -
J: TRBJ2-1
CDR3: SVGYEQF

V: TRBV7-2
size: -
J: TRBJ2-5
CDR3: ASSPRRIQETQY

V: TRBV29-1
size: once
J: TRBJ2-7
CDR3: SVGERANYEQY

V: TRBV6-5
size: -
J: TRBJ2-5
CDR3: ASSYSTLQETQY

V: TRBV15
size: -
J: TRBJ2-2
CDR3: ATSAQAGTGGHTGELF

V: TRBV29-1
size: -
J: TRBJ1-2
CDR3: SVDPGSYGYT

V: TRBV21-1
size: -
J: TRBJ2-5
CDR3: ASSDSGRVETQY

V: TRBV5-1
size: -
J: TRBJ2-1
CDR3: ASSLGLAAYNEQF

V: TRBV29-1
size: -
J: TRBJ1-5
CDR3: SVRTGVGNQPQH

V: TRBV19
size: -
J: TRBJ2-3
CDR3: ASSIGRADTQY

V: TRBV5-1
size: -
J: TRBJ2-7
CDR3: ASSLGQWSYEQY

V: TRBV6-1
size: -
J: TRBJ2-2
CDR3: ASRGHTTGELF

V: TRBV19
size: -
J: TRBJ1-2
CDR3: ASSTWDRERVYGYT

V: TRBV20-1
size: -
J: TRBJ2-7
CDR3: SALGRVEQY